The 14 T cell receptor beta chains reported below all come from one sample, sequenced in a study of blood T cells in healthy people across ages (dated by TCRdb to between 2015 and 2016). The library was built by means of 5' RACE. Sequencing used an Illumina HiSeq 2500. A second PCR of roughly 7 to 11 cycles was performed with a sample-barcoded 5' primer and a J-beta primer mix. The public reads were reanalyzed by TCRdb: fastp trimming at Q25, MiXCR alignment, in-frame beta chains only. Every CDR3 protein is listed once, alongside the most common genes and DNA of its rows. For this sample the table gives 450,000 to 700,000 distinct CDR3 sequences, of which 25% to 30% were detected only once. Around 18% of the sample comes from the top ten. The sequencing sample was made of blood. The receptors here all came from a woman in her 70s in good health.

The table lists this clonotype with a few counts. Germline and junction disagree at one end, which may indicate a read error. CDR3 in amino acids: CAIGETNNEQFF. For the CDR3, the DNA is TGTGCCATCGGTGAAACCAACAATGAGCAGTTCTTC. The chain uses TRBV10-3 and TRBJ2-1; no reliable D call. CDR1 and CDR2 from the germline V gene are ENHRY and SYGVKD. The CDR3 is 12 amino acids.

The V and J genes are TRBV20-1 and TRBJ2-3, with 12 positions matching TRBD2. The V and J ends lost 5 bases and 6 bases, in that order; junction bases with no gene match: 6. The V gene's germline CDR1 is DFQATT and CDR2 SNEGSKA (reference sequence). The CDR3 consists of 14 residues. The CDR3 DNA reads TGCAGTGCTTATCTAGCGGGGGGGCAGGATACGCAGTATTTT. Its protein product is CSAYLAGGQDTQYF.

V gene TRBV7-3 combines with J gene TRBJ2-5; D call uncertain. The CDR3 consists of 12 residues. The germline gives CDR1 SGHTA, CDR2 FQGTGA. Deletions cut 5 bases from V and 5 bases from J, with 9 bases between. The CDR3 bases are TGTGCCAGCAGCAAAACTGGGGAGACCCAGTACTTC. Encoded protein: CASSKTGETQYF.

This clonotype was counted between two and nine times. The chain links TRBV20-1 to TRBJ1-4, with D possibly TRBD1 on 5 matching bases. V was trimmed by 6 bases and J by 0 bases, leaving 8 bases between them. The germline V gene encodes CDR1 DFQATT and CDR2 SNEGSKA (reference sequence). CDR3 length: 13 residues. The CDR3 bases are TGCAGTGCCCTGACAGCAACTAATGAAAAACTGTTTTTT. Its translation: CSALTATNEKLFF.

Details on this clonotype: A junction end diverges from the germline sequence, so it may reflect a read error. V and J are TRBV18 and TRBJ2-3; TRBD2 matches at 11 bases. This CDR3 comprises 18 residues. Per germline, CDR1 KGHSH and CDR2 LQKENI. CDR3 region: CASSPPVAGGPGTDMQYF. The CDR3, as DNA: TGTGCCAGCTCACCACCAGTAGCGGGGGGGCCAGGCACAGATATGCAGTATTTT.

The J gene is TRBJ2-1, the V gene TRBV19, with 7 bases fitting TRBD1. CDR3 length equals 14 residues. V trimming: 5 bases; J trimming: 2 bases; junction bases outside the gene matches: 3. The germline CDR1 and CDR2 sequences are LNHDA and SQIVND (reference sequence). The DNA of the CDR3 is TGTGCCAGTAGTCCCCAGGGGGCCTACAATGAGCAGTTCTTC. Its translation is CASSPQGAYNEQFF.

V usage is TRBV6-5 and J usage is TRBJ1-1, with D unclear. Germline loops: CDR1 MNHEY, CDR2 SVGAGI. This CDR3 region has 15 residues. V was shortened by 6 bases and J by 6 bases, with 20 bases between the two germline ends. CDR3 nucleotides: TGTGCCAGCAGGTACCCTGGGAGGGAAGGGTCTGAAGCTTTCTTT. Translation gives CASRYPGREGSEAFF.

This CDR3 reads CSVVPGQGFYEQYF. CDR3 DNA: TGCAGCGTTGTCCCGGGACAGGGCTTCTACGAGCAGTACTTC. The rearrangement joins TRBV29-1 to TRBJ2-7; TRBD1 aligns across 9 bases. The germline gives CDR1 SQVTM, CDR2 ANQGSEA. J lost 3 bases, V lost 4 bases, and 7 bases had no gene match. The CDR3 runs 14 residues.

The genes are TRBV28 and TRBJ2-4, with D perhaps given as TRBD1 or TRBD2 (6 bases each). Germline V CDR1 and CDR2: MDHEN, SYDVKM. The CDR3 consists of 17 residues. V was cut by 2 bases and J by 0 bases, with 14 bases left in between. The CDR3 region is CASSLSRGRRAKNIQYF. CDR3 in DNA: TGTGCCAGCAGTTTAAGTAGGGGGAGGAGAGCCAAAAACATTCAGTACTTC.

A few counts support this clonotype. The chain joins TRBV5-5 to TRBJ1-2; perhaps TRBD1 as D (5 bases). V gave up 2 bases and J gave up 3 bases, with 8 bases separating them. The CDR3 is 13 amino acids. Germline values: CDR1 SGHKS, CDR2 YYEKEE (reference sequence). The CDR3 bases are TGTGCCAGCAGCTTCCAAGGGGACTATGGCTACACCTTC. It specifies CASSFQGDYGYTF.

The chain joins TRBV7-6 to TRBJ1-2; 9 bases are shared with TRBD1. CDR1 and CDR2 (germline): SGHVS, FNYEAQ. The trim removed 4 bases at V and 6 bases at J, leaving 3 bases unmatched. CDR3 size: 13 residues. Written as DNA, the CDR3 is TGTGCCAGCAGCTACCGGACAGGGGATGGCTACACCTTC. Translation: CASSYRTGDGYTF.

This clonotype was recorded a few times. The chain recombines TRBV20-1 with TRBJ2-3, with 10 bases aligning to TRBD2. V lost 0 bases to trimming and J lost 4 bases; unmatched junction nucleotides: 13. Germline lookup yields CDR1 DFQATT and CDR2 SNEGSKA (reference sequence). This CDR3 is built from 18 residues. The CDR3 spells CSARDPTSGAILSDTQYF. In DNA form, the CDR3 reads TGCAGTGCTAGAGATCCTACTAGCGGGGCAATCTTGTCAGATACGCAGTATTTT.

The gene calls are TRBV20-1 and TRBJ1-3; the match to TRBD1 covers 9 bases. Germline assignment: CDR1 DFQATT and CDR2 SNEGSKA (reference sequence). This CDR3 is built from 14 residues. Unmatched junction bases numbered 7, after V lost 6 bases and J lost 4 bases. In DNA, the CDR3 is TGCAGTGCCCCATGGACAGGGGAGGGAAACACCATATATTTT. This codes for CSAPWTGEGNTIYF.

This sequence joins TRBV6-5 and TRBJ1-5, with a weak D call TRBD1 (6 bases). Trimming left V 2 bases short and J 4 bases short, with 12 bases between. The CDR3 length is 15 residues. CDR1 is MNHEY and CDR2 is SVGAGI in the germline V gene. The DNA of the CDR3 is TGTGCCAGCAGTTACAATGGACAGCTTAATCAGCCCCAGCATTTT. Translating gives CASSYNGQLNQPQHF.